Below are 10 T cell receptor beta chains sequenced from a single sample in a study of blood T cell repertoires in COVID-19. The repertoire was sequenced with immunoSEQ multiplex PCR; TCRdb's copy has only in-frame clones and lacks some. Among some 520,000 clones listed, roughly 89% were seen once. Specimen: peripheral blood. The receptors originated from a man between 18 and 29 years old with COVID-19, enrolled during active disease.

CDR3: CASSGDSMSNQPQHF. In nucleotides, the CDR3 is TGTGCCAGCAGCGGGGACAGTATGAGCAATCAGCCCCAGCATTTT. The rearrangement uses TRBV5-8 and TRBJ1-5, with 7 bases fitting TRBD1. Unmatched junction bases numbered 5, after V lost 4 bases and J lost 1 base. The CDR3 extends over 15 amino acids. CDR1 and CDR2 (germline): SGHTS, YDEGEE.

This sequence joins TRBV7-9 and TRBJ2-4; 9 bases match TRBD1. The trim removed 5 bases at V and 1 base at J, leaving 3 bases unmatched. Germline lookup yields CDR1 SEHNR and CDR2 FQNEAQ (reference sequence). The CDR3 totals 15 residues. DNA for the CDR3: TGTGCCAGCAGCGGGACAGGGACGGCCAAAAACATTCAGTACTTC. It is translated as CASSGTGTAKNIQYF.

The V call is TRBV6-5, the J call TRBJ2-5, with 8 bases that match TRBD2. The CDR3 covers 15 residues. CDR1 MNHEY and CDR2 SVGAGI come from the germline V gene. Trimming removed 7 bases from V and 1 base from J; junction bases left unmatched: 8. CDR3 DNA: TGTGCCAGCATTGGGACTAGATCGGGCCAAGAGACCCAGTACTTC. Its translation is CASIGTRSGQETQYF.

The rearrangement links TRBV5-5 to TRBJ2-3; TRBD2 aligns across 8 bases. This CDR3 has 15 residues. V was pared by 1 base and J by 3 bases, with 4 bases of the junction left unmatched. In germline, CDR1 is SGHKS, CDR2 YYEKEE (reference sequence). CDR3 in DNA: TGTGCCAGCAGCTTGATAACGGGAGGGACAGATACGCAGTATTTT. Translation: CASSLITGGTDTQYF.

This chain uses TRBV29-1 with TRBJ2-2, with a weak D call TRBD1 (6 bases). The germline V and J ends were trimmed by 2 bases and 2 bases, with 12 bases remaining between them. The CDR3 is 15 residues long. The germline V gene has CDR1 SQVTM and CDR2 ANQGSEA. CDR3 loop: CSVERAGDNTGELFF. The CDR3 DNA follows: TGCAGCGTTGAACGGGCAGGGGATAACACCGGGGAGCTGTTTTTT.

J is TRBJ1-6 and V is TRBV6-5, with 9 nucleotides matching TRBD1. V lost 4 bases, J lost 7 bases, and 5 bases stayed unmatched. The germline CDR1 and CDR2 sequences are MNHEY and SVGAGI. This CDR3 region has 15 residues. CDR3 sequence: CASSSSGTGNSPLHF. CDR3 in DNA: TGTGCCAGCAGTTCTTCCGGGACAGGGAATTCACCCCTCCACTTT.

The J gene is TRBJ1-5, the V gene TRBV4-2; D gene ambiguous. Germline V gives CDR1 LGHNA, CDR2 YNFKEQ. CDR3 size: 14 residues. V was trimmed by 2 bases and J by 4 bases, leaving 9 bases between them. The CDR3 DNA reads TGTGCCAGCAGCCAACTAAGCCGTAATCAGCCCCAGCATTTT. This gives the protein CASSQLSRNQPQHF.

The chain combines TRBV4-1 with TRBJ1-2; 7 positions agree with TRBD1. The V gene end was trimmed by 3 bases and the J gene end by 7 bases; junction bases not matched to a gene: 8. The CDR3 extends over 14 amino acids. From germline, CDR1 is MGHRA and CDR2 YSYEKL. The CDR3 is CASSHVDRASGYTF. For the CDR3, the DNA is TGCGCCAGCAGCCACGTTGACAGGGCGAGTGGCTACACCTTC.

The chain recombines TRBV10-3 with TRBJ2-1; the D gene is possibly TRBD1 (6 bases). CDR3 length: 14 residues. Looked up from germline, CDR1 is ENHRY and CDR2 is SYGVKD. The V and J ends lost 4 bases and 7 bases respectively, with 14 bases between them. Written as DNA, the CDR3 is TGTGCCATCAGTGGGGACAACTCGGGGAATGAGCAGTTCTTC. It encodes CAISGDNSGNEQFF.

This sequence joins TRBV9 and TRBJ2-1; D is perhaps TRBD1 (6 bases). Germline assignment: CDR1 SGDLS and CDR2 YYNGEE. Trimming shortened V by 0 bases and J by 0 bases, and 13 bases separated the two germline ends. The CDR3 runs 17 residues. In DNA, the CDR3 is TGTGCCAGCAGCGTAGGACAGGCCATTCCCTCCTACAATGAGCAGTTCTTC. Amino acids: CASSVGQAIPSYNEQFF. The whole variable domain, remainder taken from reference TRBV9 and TRBJ2-1, is DSGVTQTPKHLITATGQRVTLRCSPRSGDLSVYWYQQSLDQGLQFLIQYYNGEERAKGNILERFSAQQFPDLHSELNLSSLELGDSALYFCASSVGQAIPSYNEQFFGPGTRLTVL.